Reported below is one T cell receptor beta chain. No antigen is known for it. Different DNA sequences within this sample yield the same CDR3. The data were produced by immunoSEQ multiplex PCR, yet TCRdb's version contains in-frame clones alone and is incomplete. The sample consists of roughly 380,000 clones, 88% of them appearing once. This entry belongs to a study of Ad26.COV2.S vaccination and SARS-CoV-2 variants. Across the study: By the intramuscular route, Ad26.COV2.S was given once, or twice 56 days apart. Findings and caveats of the study: Non-spike TCR breadth showed similarity between vaccine and placebo recipients.

As to treatment: around 19 received Ad26.COV2.S at low or high dose, single or two shots; several received placebo; per-sample allocation not given. Collection of samples fell on day 63 after the first vaccine or placebo injection. Per the germline V gene, CDR1 is MNHEY and CDR2 is SMNVEV (reference sequence). CDR3 length: 12 amino acids. Trimming took 0 bases from V and 0 from J, leaving 0 bases between them. The V call is TRBV27, the J call TRBJ2-7; D is undetermined. The sample here was peripheral blood, taken in a trial of Ad26.COV2.S vaccine versus placebo. The clonotype was recovered from a person aged 18-65 years who received the Ad26.COV2.S COVID-19 vaccine or a placebo. The CDR3 DNA follows: TGTGCCAGCAGTTTATCCTCCTACGAGCAGTACTTC. Translation: CASSLSSYEQYF.